Detailed here is one T cell receptor (beta chain). This sample was taken from a study of blood T cell repertoires in COVID-19. Study at large: T cells, B-cell-depleted T cells, or PBMCs provided the cDNA or gDNA that served as material.

TCRdb's table, derived via immunoSEQ multiplex PCR, lists solely in-frame clones and lacks some. The sample includes some 250,000 clones, over 75% seen only once; the top ten take around 1.8%. There are 15 residues in the CDR3. CDR1 is SGHNT, CDR2 YENEEA, per germline. The ends were cut back, 2 bases at V and 3 bases at J, with 12 bases in the middle. This chain links TRBV11-3 with TRBJ2-3; the D gene is possibly TRBD2 (6 bases). The sequencing input was PBMCs or T cells enriched from blood (not recorded which). This clonotype originated in a woman in her forties or fifties who had recovered from COVID-19. CDR3 sequence: CASSLSSGRTDTQYF. The CDR3 coding sequence is TGTGCCAGCAGCTTATCCTCCGGGAGAACAGATACGCAGTATTTT. The full variable domain, its missing parts supplied by reference TRBV11-3 and TRBJ2-3, is EAGVVQSPRYKIIEKKQPVAFWCNPISGHNTLYWYLQNLGQGPELLIRYENEEAVDDSQLPKDRFSAERLKGVDSTLKIQPAELGDSAVYLCASSLSSGRTDTQYFGPGTRLTVL.